One T cell receptor (beta chain) is described in this entry. Both CD4+ and CD8+ T cells were negatively isolated, and TEMRA cells underwent FACS enrichment. The entry originates in a study of CD8 T cells in Susac syndrome. Random hexamers were used to reverse transcribe about 0.5 to 1 ug of RNA. TCRdb passed the immunoSEQ multiplex PCR reads through MiXCR, listing each CDR3 protein once. The top ten hold 0.16% of the sample, which has 160,000 or so distinct CDR3 sequences, about 95% seen once. This CDR3 has 11 amino acids. Germline CDR1 reads SNHLY; CDR2 reads FYNNEI. V was cut by 4 bases and J by 4 bases, with 4 bases left in between.

J is TRBJ2-5 and V is TRBV2; D is unresolved. Input material: CD4+ T cells from PBMCs. This sequence originates from a human donor with Susac syndrome. The CDR3 DNA reads as TGTGCCAGCAGTGCTGCAGAGACCCAGTACTTC. Translated, it gives CASSAAETQYF.